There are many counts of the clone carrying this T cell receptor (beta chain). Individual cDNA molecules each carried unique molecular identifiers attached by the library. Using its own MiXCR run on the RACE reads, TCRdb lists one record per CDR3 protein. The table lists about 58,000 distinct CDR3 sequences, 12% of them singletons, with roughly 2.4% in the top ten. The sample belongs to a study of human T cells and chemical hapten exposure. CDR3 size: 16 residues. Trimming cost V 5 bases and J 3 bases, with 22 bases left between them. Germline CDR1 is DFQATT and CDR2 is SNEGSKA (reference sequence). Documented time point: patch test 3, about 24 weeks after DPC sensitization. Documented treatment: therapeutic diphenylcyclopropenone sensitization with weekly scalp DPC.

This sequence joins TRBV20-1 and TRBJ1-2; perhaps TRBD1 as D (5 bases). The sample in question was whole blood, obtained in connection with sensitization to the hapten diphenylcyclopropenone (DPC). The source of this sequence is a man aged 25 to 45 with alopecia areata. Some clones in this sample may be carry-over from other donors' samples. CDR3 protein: CSAPQAGSKKDYGYTF. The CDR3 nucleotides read TGCAGTGCTCCCCAGGCAGGGAGCAAAAAGGACTATGGCTACACCTTC.